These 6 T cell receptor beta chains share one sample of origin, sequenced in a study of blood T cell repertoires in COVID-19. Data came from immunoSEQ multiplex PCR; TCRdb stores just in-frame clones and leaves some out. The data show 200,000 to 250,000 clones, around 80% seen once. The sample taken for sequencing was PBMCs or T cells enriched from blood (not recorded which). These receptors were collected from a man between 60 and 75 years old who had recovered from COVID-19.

This CDR3 is CASRLQASSGNTIYF. Written as DNA, the CDR3 is TGTGCCAGCAGATTACAGGCGAGCTCTGGAAACACCATATATTTT. The V and J genes are TRBV2 and TRBJ1-3; possible D gene TRBD1, 5 bases. This CDR3 contains 15 residues. Germline V lookup: CDR1 SNHLY, CDR2 FYNNEI. V gave up 6 bases and J gave up 0 bases, with 12 bases separating them.

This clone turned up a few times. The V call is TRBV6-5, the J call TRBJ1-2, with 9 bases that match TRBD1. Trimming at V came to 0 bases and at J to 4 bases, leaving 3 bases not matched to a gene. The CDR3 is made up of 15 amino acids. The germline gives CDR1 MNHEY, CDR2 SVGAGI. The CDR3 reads CASSYSGQGSYGYTF. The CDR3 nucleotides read TGTGCCAGCAGTTACTCGGGACAGGGAAGCTATGGCTACACCTTC.

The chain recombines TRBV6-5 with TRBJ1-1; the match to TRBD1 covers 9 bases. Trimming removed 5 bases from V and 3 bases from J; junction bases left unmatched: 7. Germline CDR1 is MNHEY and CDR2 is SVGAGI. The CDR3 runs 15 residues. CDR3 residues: CASSKPGQGYTEAFF. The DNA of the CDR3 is TGTGCCAGCAGTAAACCGGGACAGGGATACACTGAAGCTTTCTTT.

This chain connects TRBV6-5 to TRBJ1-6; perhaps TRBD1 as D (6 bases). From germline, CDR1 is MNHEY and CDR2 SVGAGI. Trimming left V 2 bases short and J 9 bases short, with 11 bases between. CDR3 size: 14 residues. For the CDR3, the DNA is TGTGCCAGCAGTTACGTACAGGGTGGTTCACCCCTCCACTTT. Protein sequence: CASSYVQGGSPLHF.

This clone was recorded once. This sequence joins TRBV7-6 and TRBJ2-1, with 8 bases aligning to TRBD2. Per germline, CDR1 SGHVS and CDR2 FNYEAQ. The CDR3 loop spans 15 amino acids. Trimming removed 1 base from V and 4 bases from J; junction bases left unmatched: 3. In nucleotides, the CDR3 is TGTGCCAGCAGCTTAGACGGGGGGGATTACAATGAGCAGTTCTTC. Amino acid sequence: CASSLDGGDYNEQFF.

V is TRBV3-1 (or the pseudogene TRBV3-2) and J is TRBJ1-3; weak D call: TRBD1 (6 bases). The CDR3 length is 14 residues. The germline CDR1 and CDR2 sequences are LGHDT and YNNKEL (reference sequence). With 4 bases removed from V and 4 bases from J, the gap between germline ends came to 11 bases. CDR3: CASSLRDTGNTIYF. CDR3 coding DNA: TGTGCCAGCAGCCTCCGGGACACCGGAAACACCATATATTTT.